Listed below are T cell receptor beta chains from one sample, sequenced in a study of blood T cells in healthy people across ages. TCRdb re-derived calls from the 5' RACE reads in MiXCR, one entry per CDR3 protein. Here the sample spans about 630,000 distinct CDR3 sequences, 20% to 25% being singletons. Sequenced input: blood. The receptors stem from a man between 65 and 85 years old in good health. The CDR3 runs from the conserved cysteine through the conserved F or W. The order of the fields is V gene, J gene, clone size, D gene, CDR3 DNA, CDR3 protein. A D gene is named only where the DNA matches it firmly. Clone size is stated in some rows and not others, as once, few, many or a class when expanded.

v_call: TRBV20-1; j_call: TRBJ2-1; clone_size: .; d_call: TRBD2; cdr3_nt: TGCAGTGCTAGGGGGACTAGCGGGAGGGGAACCTTCTACAATGAGCAGTTCTTC; cdr3_aa: CSARGTSGRGTFYNEQFF
v_call: TRBV6-2/TRBV6-3; j_call: TRBJ2-1; clone_size: .; d_call: .; cdr3_nt: TGTGCCAGCAATAACGCGGTCGAGCATGAGCAGTTCTTC; cdr3_aa: CASNNAVEHEQFF
v_call: TRBV19; j_call: TRBJ1-1; clone_size: few; d_call: .; cdr3_nt: TGTGCCAGTACCCTTTCGTTTGGGGGCACTGAAGCTTTCTTT; cdr3_aa: CASTLSFGGTEAFF
v_call: TRBV7-9; j_call: TRBJ2-5; clone_size: many; d_call: TRBD2; cdr3_nt: TGTGCCAGCCTAAGACTAGCGGAAGAGACCCAGTACTTC; cdr3_aa: CASLRLAEETQYF
v_call: TRBV27; j_call: TRBJ2-7; clone_size: many; d_call: .; cdr3_nt: TGTGCCAGCACCTCCCGGTGGCAGCCCAATTCCTACGAGCAGTACTTC; cdr3_aa: CASTSRWQPNSYEQYF
v_call: TRBV6-5; j_call: TRBJ2-7; clone_size: once; d_call: .; cdr3_nt: TGTGCCAGCAGGGGGACCCGGCAGACAAACTACGAGCAGTACTTC; cdr3_aa: CASRGTRQTNYEQYF
v_call: TRBV28; j_call: TRBJ2-7; clone_size: .; d_call: .; cdr3_nt: TGTGCCAGCAGTGGGGCCGGCGCCTACTCCTACGAGCAGTACTTC; cdr3_aa: CASSGAGAYSYEQYF
v_call: TRBV2; j_call: TRBJ2-5; clone_size: few; d_call: .; cdr3_nt: TGTGCCAGCAGCCTCGGGTTGGTGGGGACCCAGTACTTC; cdr3_aa: CASSLGLVGTQYF
v_call: TRBV10-3; j_call: TRBJ2-3; clone_size: few; d_call: TRBD2; cdr3_nt: TGTGCCATCAGTCCGGGACTAGCACACACAGATACGCAGTATTTT; cdr3_aa: CAISPGLAHTDTQYF
v_call: TRBV12-3/TRBV12-4; j_call: TRBJ2-5; clone_size: .; d_call: TRBD2; cdr3_nt: TGTGCCAGCGGTCAAAGCGGGGCTGGGGAGACCCAGTACTTC; cdr3_aa: CASGQSGAGETQYF
v_call: TRBV7-3; j_call: TRBJ2-2; clone_size: .; d_call: TRBD1; cdr3_nt: TGTGCCAGCAGCCAAACAGGGGACGGGGAGCTGTTTTTT; cdr3_aa: CASSQTGDGELFF